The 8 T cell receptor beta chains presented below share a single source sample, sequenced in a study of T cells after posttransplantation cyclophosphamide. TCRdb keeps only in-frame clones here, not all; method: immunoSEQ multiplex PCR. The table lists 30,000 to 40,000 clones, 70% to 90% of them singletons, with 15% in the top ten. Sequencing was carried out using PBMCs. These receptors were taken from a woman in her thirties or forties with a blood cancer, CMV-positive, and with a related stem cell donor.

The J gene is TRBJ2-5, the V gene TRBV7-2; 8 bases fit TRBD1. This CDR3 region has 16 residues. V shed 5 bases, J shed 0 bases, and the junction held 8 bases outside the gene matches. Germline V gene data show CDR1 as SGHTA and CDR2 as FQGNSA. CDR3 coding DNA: TGTGCCAGCAGCGTCGACAGGGGTGGAGACCAAGAGACCCAGTACTTC. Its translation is CASSVDRGGDQETQYF. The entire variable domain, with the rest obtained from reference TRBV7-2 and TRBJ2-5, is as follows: GAGVSQSPSNKVTEKGKDVELRCDPISGHTALYWYRQSLGQGLEFLIYFQGNSAPDKSGLPSDRFSAERTGGSVSTLTIQRTQQEDSAVYLCASSVDRGGDQETQYFGPGTRLLVL.

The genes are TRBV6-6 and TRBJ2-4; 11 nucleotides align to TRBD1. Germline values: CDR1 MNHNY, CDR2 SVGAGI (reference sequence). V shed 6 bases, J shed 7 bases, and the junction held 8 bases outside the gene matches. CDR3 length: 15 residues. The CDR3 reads CASRRTGGAENIQYF. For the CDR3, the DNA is TGTGCCAGCAGACGGACAGGGGGCGCCGAGAACATTCAGTACTTC.

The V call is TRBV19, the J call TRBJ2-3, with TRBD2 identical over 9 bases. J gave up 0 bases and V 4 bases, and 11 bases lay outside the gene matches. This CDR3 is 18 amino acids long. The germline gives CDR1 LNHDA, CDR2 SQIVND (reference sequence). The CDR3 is CASSTGTSRQFSTDTQYF. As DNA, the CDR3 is TGTGCCAGTAGTACCGGGACTAGCCGTCAGTTTAGCACAGATACGCAGTATTTT. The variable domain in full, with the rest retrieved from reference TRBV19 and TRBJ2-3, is DGGITQSPKYLFRKEGQNVTLSCEQNLNHDAMYWYRQDPGQGLRLIYYSQIVNDFQKGDIAEGYSVSREKKESFPLTVTSAQKNPTAFYLCASSTGTSRQFSTDTQYFGPGTRLTVL.

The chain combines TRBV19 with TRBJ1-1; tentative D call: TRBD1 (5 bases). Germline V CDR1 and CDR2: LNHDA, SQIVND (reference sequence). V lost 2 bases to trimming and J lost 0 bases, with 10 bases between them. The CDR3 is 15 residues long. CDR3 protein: CASSISAGMNTEAFF. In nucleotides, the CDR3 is TGTGCCAGTAGTATATCGGCAGGGATGAACACTGAAGCTTTCTTT.

CDR3 sequence reads: CASSPGYTEAFF. CDR3 in DNA: TGCGCCAGCAGCCCCGGTTACACTGAAGCTTTCTTT. The V and J genes are TRBV5-1 and TRBJ1-1; D is unresolved. The CDR3 is 12 amino acids. In germline, CDR1 is SGHRS, CDR2 YFSETQ. V was shortened by 4 bases and J by 3 bases, with 7 bases between the two germline ends. Based on the CDR3 plus reference TRBV5-1 and TRBJ1-1, the full variable domain is KAGVTQTPRYLIKTRGQQVTLSCSPISGHRSVSWYQQTPGQGLQFLFEYFSETQRNKGNFPGRFSGRQFSNSRSEMNVSTLELGDSALYLCASSPGYTEAFFGQGTRLTVV.

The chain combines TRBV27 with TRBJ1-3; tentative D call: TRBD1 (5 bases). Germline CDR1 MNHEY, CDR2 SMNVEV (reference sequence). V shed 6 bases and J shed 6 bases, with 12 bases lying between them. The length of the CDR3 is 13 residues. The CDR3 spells CASRARGLNTIYF. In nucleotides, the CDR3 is TGTGCCAGCAGAGCCCGGGGGTTAAACACCATATATTTT.

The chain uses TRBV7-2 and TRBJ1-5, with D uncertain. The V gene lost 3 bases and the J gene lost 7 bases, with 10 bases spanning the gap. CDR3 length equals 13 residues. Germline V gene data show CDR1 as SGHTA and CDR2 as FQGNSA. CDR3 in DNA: TGTGCCAGCAGCTTCCAGCGTAGCCAGCCCCAGCATTTT. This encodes CASSFQRSQPQHF.

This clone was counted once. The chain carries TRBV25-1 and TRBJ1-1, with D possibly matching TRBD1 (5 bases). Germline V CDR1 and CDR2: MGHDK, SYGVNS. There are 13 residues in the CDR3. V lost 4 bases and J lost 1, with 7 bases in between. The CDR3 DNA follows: TGTGCCAGCAGTGCTACAGGGAACACTGAAGCTTTCTTT. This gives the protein CASSATGNTEAFF. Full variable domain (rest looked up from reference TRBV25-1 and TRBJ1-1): EADIYQTPRYLVIGTGKKITLECSQTMGHDKMYWYQQDPGMELHLIHYSYGVNSTEKGDLSSESTVSRIRTEHFPLTLESARPSHTSQYLCASSATGNTEAFFGQGTRLTVV.